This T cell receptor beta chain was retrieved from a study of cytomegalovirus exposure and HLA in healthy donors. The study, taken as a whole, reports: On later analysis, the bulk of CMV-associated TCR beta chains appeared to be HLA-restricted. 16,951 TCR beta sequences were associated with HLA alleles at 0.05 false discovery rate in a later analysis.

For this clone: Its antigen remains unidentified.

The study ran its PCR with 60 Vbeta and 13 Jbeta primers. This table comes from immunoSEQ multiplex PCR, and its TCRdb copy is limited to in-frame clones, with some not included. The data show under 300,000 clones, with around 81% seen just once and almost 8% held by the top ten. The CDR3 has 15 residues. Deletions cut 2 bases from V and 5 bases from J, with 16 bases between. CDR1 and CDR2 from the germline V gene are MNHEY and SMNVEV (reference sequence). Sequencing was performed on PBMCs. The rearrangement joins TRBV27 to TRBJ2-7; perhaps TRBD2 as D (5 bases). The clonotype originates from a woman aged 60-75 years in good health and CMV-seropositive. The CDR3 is CASSLESGGGHEQYF. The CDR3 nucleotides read TGTGCCAGCAGTTTAGAGTCTGGAGGTGGTCACGAGCAGTACTTC.